These T cell receptor beta chains were read from a single sample in a study of vaccination effects on CD4 cells after COVID-19. The antigens these receptors bind are not known. Profiled with immunoSEQ multiplex PCR; TCRdb holds only in-frame clones, not every one. The top ten hold roughly 19% of the sample, which has more than 15,000 clones, about four fifths seen once. Sequences were derived from CD4+ T cells from PBMCs cultured with SARS-CoV-2 spike peptides, sampled after COVID-19 vaccination. The source of these receptors is a human donor who had a prior SARS-CoV-2 infection. Each CDR3 is given with its conserved first and last residue. A D gene is named only where the DNA matches it firmly. Size is stated for part of the rows, as once, few or many counts, or as a class when the clone is expanded.

clone_size	d_call	v_call	j_call	cdr3_aa	cdr3_nt
NA	TRBD1	TRBV25-1	TRBJ1-6	CASSERDSLYYNSPLHF	TGTGCCAGCAGTGAACGGGACAGCCTCTACTATAATTCACCCCTCCACTTT
NA	TRBD1	TRBV6-6	TRBJ2-7	CASSVDRQGAKEQYF	TGTGCCAGCAGTGTAGACAGACAGGGGGCAAAGGAGCAGTACTTC
NA	TRBD2	TRBV7-2	TRBJ2-7	CASSTLLAARPNEQYF	TGTGCCAGCAGCACGCTGCTAGCGGCGCGGCCCAACGAGCAGTACTTC
NA	NA	TRBV9	TRBJ2-7	CASSVVPVEQYF	TGTGCCAGCAGCGTAGTCCCGGTCGAGCAGTACTTC
NA	NA	TRBV5-4	TRBJ2-4	CASSLDQGGRNIQYF	TGTGCCAGCAGCTTGGACCAGGGGGGAAGGAACATTCAGTACTTC
once	NA	TRBV18	TRBJ2-1	CASSPGHPNEQFF	TGTGCCAGCTCACCAGGACATCCCAATGAGCAGTTCTTC
NA	TRBD2	TRBV7-6	TRBJ2-7	CASSLSVGTSGYEQYF	TGTGCCAGCAGCTTAAGCGTTGGGACTAGCGGCTACGAGCAGTACTTC
NA	NA	TRBV2	TRBJ2-2	CASSDTQITGELFF	TGTGCCAGCAGTGACACACAAATCACCGGGGAGCTGTTTTTT
NA	NA	TRBV7-6	TRBJ2-2	CASSLRYRDNTGELFF	TGTGCCAGCAGCCTTCGATACAGGGACAACACCGGGGAGCTGTTTTTT
NA	NA	TRBV4-2	TRBJ2-7	CASSPLISREQYF	TGTGCCAGCAGCCCGCTGATTTCGCGCGAGCAGTACTTC
NA	NA	TRBV28	TRBJ2-7	CASRPFMVGLKIIYEQYF	TGTGCCAGCAGGCCCTTCATGGTCGGACTTAAAATAATCTACGAGCAGTACTTC
few	TRBD1	TRBV5-5	TRBJ1-2	CASSTTGGVGYTF	TGTGCCAGCAGCACCACAGGGGGCGTGGGCTACACCTTC
NA	TRBD1	TRBV7-2	TRBJ2-1	CASLWDRQSYNEQFF	TGTGCCAGTCTGTGGGACAGACAATCCTACAATGAGCAGTTCTTC
NA	NA	TRBV4-1	TRBJ2-5	CASSVLAFQETQYF	TGCGCCAGCAGCGTTTTGGCCTTCCAAGAGACCCAGTACTTC
NA	NA	TRBV10-3	TRBJ1-2	CAISDFVDRGGYTF	TGTGCCATCAGTGATTTTGTAGACAGAGGTGGCTACACCTTC
NA	TRBD1	TRBV11-2	TRBJ1-1	CASSFVVQGTEAFF	TGTGCCAGCAGCTTCGTGGTACAGGGGACTGAAGCTTTCTTT
NA	NA	TRBV5-8	TRBJ1-5	CASSLGVGTDSNQPQHF	TGTGCCAGCAGCTTGGGGGTCGGGACGGATAGCAATCAGCCCCAGCATTTT
few	NA	TRBV7-9	TRBJ1-2	CASSLLGNYYGYTF	TGTGCCAGCAGCTTATTAGGGAATTACTATGGCTACACCTTC
few	NA	TRBV4-2	TRBJ2-2	CASSQAVAANTGELFF	TGTGCCAGCAGCCAAGCGGTGGCAGCCAACACCGGGGAGCTGTTTTTT
NA	NA	TRBV25-1	TRBJ2-2	CASSGDIWNTGELFF	TGTGCCAGCAGTGGGGACATTTGGAACACCGGGGAGCTGTTTTTT
few	NA	TRBV3-1/TRBV3-2	TRBJ2-3	CASSPPEGLTSTDTQYF	TGTGCCAGCAGCCCCCCTGAAGGCCTGACTAGCACAGATACGCAGTATTTT
NA	TRBD2	TRBV9	TRBJ2-1	CASSETSGSYNEQFF	TGTGCCAGCAGCGAAACTAGCGGGAGCTACAATGAGCAGTTCTTC
NA	NA	TRBV11-3	TRBJ2-3	CASSLRSGDGDTQYF	TGTGCCAGCAGCTTAAGGTCAGGTGACGGGGATACGCAGTATTTT
NA	NA	TRBV7-2	TRBJ2-3	CASSPSYRISDTDTQYF	TGTGCCAGCAGCCCCAGCTACCGGATATCTGACACAGATACGCAGTATTTT
few	TRBD1	TRBV6-5	TRBJ1-2	CARMARAGGLYGYTF	TGTGCCAGGATGGCCCGGGCAGGGGGCCTCTATGGCTACACCTTC
NA	TRBD2	TRBV15	TRBJ2-6	CATSRGGAGVSGANVLTF	TGTGCCACCAGCAGAGGAGGGGCGGGAGTTTCAGGGGCCAACGTCCTGACTTTC
few	NA	TRBV6-2/TRBV6-3	TRBJ1-5	CASSAQGWYQPQHF	TGTGCCAGCAGTGCACAGGGTTGGTATCAGCCCCAGCATTTT
NA	NA	TRBV18	TRBJ2-4	CASSPDGMKNIQYF	TGTGCCAGCTCACCGGACGGGATGAAAAACATTCAGTACTTC
NA	NA	TRBV5-8	TRBJ1-1	CASRGIRVAEAFF	TGTGCCAGCAGGGGGATCAGGGTGGCTGAAGCTTTCTTT